Listed below are T cell receptor beta chains from one sample, sequenced in a study of response to subunit inactivated influenza vaccine. TCRdb used MiXCR to reprocess the RT-PCR reads, holding one entry per CDR3 protein. The sample consists of about 780,000 distinct CDR3 sequences, around a sixth of them appearing once. Sequencing was performed on PBMCs from blood, taken 4 to 6 days after vaccination. The receptors here all came from a man aged 50 to 59 who received an inactivated influenza vaccine. CDR3s include the opening cysteine and the closing phenylalanine or tryptophan. The D gene is left open where the match is weak. Clone size appears in some rows only: once, few, many, or a class for an expanded clone.

clone size,J gene,D gene,V gene,CDR3 protein,CDR3 DNA
NA,TRBJ2-7,NA,TRBV11-1,CASSLRHLASDLNYEQYF,TGTGCCAGCAGCTTACGCCATCTAGCCTCAGACTTGAACTACGAGCAGTACTTC
NA,TRBJ2-1,NA,TRBV20-1,CSGHGTASEQFF,TGCAGTGGCCACGGGACGGCAAGTGAGCAGTTCTTC
many,TRBJ2-2,TRBD1,TRBV12-3/TRBV12-4,CASSLGQRNTGELFF,TGTGCCAGCAGTTTGGGACAGCGAAACACCGGGGAGCTGTTTTTT
NA,TRBJ2-1,TRBD2,TRBV11-1,CASSSRLAGAPRDNEQFF,TGTGCCAGCAGCTCACGACTAGCGGGGGCCCCTCGCGACAATGAGCAGTTCTTC
NA,TRBJ1-6,NA,TRBV20-1,CSAQSGTRDGNSPLHF,TGCAGTGCCCAATCCGGGACGAGGGATGGGAATTCACCCCTCCACTTT
few,TRBJ2-3,NA,TRBV7-2,CASSPQGFATQYF,TGTGCCAGCAGCCCGCAGGGCTTCGCTACGCAGTATTTT
few,TRBJ2-3,NA,TRBV5-8,CASSPFEIQASTDTQYF,TGTGCCAGCAGCCCATTTGAAATACAAGCTAGCACAGATACGCAGTATTTT
few,TRBJ1-5,NA,TRBV29-1,CSVGTENQPQHF,TGCAGCGTTGGAACAGAGAATCAGCCCCAGCATTTT
few,TRBJ1-4,NA,TRBV12-3/TRBV12-4,CASSLRGGAYEKLFF,TGTGCCAGCAGTCTTAGGGGAGGAGCTTATGAAAAACTGTTTTTT
few,TRBJ1-3,TRBD1,TRBV12-3/TRBV12-4,CASSTGGYGNTIYF,TGTGCCAGCAGTACAGGGGGCTATGGAAACACCATATATTTT
NA,TRBJ1-1,NA,TRBV28,CASRSRGARAFF,TGTGCCAGCAGGTCTCGGGGGGCACGCGCTTTCTTT
NA,TRBJ2-1,TRBD2,TRBV7-8,CASSLSGSWLF,TGTGCCAGCAGCCTTAGCGGGTCCTGGCTCTTC
NA,TRBJ2-1,NA,TRBV7-2,CASSLGPGEYNEQFF,TGTGCCAGCAGCTTGGGGCCAGGGGAGTACAATGAGCAGTTCTTC
NA,TRBJ2-7,NA,TRBV9,CASSAGLGIYEQYF,TGTGCCAGCAGCGCCGGACTCGGCATCTACGAGCAGTACTTC
NA,TRBJ2-3,NA,TRBV7-9,CASSLAGSYTQYF,TGTGCCAGCAGCTTAGCCGGGAGTTATACGCAGTATTTT
NA,TRBJ2-5,TRBD2,TRBV12-3/TRBV12-4,CASSPSGGLQETQYF,TGTGCCAGCAGTCCTAGCGGGGGGCTACAAGAGACCCAGTACTTC
NA,TRBJ2-1,TRBD2,TRBV12-3/TRBV12-4,CASSMTSGNEQFF,TGTGCCAGCAGTATGACTAGCGGGAATGAGCAGTTCTTC
NA,TRBJ1-5,NA,TRBV20-1,CSAKSGHYSNQPQHF,TGCAGTGCTAAAAGTGGGCACTATAGCAATCAGCCCCAGCATTTT